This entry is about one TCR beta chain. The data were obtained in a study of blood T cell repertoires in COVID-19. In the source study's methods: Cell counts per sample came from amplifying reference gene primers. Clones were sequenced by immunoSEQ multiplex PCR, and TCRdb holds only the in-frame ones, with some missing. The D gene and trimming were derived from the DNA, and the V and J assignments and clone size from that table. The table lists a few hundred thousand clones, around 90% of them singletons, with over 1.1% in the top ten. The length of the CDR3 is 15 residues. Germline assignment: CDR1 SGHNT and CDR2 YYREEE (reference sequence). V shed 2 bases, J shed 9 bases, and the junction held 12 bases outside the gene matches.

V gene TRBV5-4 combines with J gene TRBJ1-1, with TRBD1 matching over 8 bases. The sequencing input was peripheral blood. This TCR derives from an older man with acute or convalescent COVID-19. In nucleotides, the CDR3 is TGTGCCAGCAGCTTAACGGGGCAGGGGGCAAAAAAAGCTTTCTTT. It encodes CASSLTGQGAKKAFF.